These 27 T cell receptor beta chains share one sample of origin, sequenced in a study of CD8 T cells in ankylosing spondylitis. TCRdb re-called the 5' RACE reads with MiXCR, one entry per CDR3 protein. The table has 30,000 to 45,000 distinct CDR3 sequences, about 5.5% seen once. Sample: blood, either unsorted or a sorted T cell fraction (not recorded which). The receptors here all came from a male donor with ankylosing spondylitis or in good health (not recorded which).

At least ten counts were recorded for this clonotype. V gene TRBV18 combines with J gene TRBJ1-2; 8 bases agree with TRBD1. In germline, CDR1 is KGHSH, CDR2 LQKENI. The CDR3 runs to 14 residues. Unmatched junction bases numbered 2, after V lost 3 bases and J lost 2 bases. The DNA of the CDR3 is TGTGCCAGCTCACCCCGGACAGGGAACTATGGCTACACCTTC. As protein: CASSPRTGNYGYTF.

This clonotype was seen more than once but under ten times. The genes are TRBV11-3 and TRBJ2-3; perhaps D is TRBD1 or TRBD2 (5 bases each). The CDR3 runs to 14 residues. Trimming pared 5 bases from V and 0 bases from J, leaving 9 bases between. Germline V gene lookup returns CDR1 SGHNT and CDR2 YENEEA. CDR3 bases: TGTGCCAGCAGCCTCGGGGCTAGCACAGATACGCAGTATTTT. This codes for CASSLGASTDTQYF.

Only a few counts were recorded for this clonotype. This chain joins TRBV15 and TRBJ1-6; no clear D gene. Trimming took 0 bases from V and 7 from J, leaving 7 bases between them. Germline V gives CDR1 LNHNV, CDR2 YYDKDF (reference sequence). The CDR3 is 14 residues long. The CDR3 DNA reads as TGTGCCACCAGCAGAGACGGCCTCAATTCACCCCTCCACTTT. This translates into CATSRDGLNSPLHF.

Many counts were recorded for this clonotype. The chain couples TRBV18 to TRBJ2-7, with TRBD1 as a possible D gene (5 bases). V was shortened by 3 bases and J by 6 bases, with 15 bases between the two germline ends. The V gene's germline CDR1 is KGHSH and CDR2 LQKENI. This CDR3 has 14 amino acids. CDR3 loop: CASSPIRGTGEQYF. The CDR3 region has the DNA TGTGCCAGCTCACCTATAAGGGGTACCGGCGAGCAGTACTTC.

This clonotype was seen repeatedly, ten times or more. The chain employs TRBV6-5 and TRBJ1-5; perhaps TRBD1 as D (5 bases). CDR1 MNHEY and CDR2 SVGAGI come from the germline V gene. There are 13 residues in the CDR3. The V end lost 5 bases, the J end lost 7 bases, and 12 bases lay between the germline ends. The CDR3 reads CASSHRDEQPQHF. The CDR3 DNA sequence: TGTGCCAGCAGTCACCGGGACGAACAGCCCCAGCATTTT.

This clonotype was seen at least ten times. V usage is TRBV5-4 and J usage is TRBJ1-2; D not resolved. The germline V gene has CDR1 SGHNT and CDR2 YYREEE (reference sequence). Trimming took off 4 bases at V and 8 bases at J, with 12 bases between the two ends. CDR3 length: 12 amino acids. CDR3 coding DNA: TGTGCCAGCAGCCCCTACGGGAAGGGCTACACCTTC. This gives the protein CASSPYGKGYTF.

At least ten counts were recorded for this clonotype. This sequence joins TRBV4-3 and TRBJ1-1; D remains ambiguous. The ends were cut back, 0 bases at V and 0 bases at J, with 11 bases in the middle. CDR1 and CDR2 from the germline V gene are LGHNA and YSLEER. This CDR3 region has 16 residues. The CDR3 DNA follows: TGCGCCAGCAGCCAAGAGGTATCCACAGTGAACACTGAAGCTTTCTTT. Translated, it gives CASSQEVSTVNTEAFF.

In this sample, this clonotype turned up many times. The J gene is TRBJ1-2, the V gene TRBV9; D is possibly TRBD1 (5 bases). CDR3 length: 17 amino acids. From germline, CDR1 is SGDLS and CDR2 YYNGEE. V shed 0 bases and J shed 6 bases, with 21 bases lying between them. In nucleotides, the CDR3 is TGTGCCAGCAGCGTAGCTACTTTTCAGGGAGGTGACGATGGCTACACCTTC. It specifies CASSVATFQGGDDGYTF.

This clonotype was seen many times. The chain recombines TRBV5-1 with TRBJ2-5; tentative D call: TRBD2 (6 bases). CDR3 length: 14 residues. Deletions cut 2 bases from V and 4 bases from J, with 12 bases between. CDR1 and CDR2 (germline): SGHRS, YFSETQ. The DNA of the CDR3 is TGCGCCAGCAGCTTAGGAGGGATTGGAGAGACCCAGTACTTC. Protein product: CASSLGGIGETQYF.

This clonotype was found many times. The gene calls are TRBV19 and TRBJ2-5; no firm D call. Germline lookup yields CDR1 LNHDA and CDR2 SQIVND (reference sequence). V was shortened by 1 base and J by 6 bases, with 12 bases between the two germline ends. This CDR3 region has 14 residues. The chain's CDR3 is CASSIGGSVQTQYF. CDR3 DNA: TGTGCCAGTAGTATAGGGGGATCTGTACAGACCCAGTACTTC.

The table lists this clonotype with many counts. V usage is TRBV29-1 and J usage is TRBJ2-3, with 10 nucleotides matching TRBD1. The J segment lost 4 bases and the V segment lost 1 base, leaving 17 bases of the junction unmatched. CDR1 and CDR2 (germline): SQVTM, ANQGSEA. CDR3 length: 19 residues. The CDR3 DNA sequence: TGCAGCGTTGAAGGGGCTCCGGGACAGGGGACTGTTGGCGCAGATACGCAGTATTTT. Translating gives CSVEGAPGQGTVGADTQYF.

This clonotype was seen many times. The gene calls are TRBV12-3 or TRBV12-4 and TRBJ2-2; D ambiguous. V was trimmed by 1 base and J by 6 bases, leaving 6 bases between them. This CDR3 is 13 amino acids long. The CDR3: CASSLVVAGELFF. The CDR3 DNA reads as TGTGCCAGCAGTTTAGTAGTCGCCGGGGAGCTGTTTTTT.

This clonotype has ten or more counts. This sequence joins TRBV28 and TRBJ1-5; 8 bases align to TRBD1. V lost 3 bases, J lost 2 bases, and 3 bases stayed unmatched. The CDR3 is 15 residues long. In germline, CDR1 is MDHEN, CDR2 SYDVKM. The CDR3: CASSLMGQGNQPQHF. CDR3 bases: TGTGCCAGCAGTTTGATGGGACAGGGCAATCAGCCCCAGCATTTT.

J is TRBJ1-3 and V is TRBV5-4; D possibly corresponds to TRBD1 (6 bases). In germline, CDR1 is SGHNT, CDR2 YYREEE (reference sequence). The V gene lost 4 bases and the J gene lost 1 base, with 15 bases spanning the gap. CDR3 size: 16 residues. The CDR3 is CASSLGQPRSGNTIYF. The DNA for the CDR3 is TGTGCCAGCAGCCTGGGACAACCGCGATCTGGAAACACCATATATTTT.

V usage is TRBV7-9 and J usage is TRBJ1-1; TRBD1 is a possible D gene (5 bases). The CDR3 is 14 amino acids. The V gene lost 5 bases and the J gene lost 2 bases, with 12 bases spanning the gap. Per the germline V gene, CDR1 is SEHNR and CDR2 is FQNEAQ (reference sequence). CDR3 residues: CASSPRTLNTEAFF. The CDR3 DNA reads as TGTGCCAGCAGCCCGAGGACACTCAACACTGAAGCTTTCTTT.

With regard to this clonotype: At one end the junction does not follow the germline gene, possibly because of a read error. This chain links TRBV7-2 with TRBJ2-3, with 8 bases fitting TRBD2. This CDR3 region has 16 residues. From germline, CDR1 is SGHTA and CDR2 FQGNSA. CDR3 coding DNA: TGTGTCAGCAGCCTTCGACAGCGGGGGTTAGCGGATACGCAGTATTTT. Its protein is CVSSLRQRGLADTQYF.

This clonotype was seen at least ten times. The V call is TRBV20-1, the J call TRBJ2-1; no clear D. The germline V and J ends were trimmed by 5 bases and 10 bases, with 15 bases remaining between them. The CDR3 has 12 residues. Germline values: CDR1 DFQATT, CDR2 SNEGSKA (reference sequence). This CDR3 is CSARTEHWEQFF. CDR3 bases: TGCAGTGCTCGCACTGAGCACTGGGAGCAGTTCTTC.

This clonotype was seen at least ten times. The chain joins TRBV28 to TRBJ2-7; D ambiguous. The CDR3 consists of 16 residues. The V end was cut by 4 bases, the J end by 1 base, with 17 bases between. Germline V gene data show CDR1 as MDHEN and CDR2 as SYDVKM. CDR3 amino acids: CASSSKDTAVSYEQYF. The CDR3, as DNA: TGTGCCAGCAGTTCAAAAGACACGGCTGTTTCCTACGAGCAGTACTTC. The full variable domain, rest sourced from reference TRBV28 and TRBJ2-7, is DVKVTQSSRYLVKRTGEKVFLECVQDMDHENMFWYRQDPGLGLRLIYFSYDVKMKEKGDIPEGYSVSREKKERFSLILESASTNQTSMYLCASSSKDTAVSYEQYFGPGTRLTVT.

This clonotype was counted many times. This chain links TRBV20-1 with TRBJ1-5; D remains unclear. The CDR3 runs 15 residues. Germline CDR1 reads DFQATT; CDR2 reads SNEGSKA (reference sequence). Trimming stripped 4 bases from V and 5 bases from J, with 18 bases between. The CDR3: CSATVDAQSDQPQHF. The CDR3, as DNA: TGCAGTGCTACCGTCGACGCCCAGTCCGATCAGCCCCAGCATTTT.

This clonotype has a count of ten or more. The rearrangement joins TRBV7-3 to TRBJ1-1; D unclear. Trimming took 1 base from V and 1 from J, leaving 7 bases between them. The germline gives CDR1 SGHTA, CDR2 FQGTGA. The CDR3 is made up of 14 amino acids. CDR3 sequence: CASSLRSRNTEAFF. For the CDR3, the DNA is TGTGCCAGCAGCTTAAGGTCTAGGAACACTGAAGCTTTCTTT.

CDR3 in DNA: TGTGTCAAAGTAGGAGGTTCAACTAATGAAAAACTGTTTTTT. This codes for CVKVGGSTNEKLFF. The V call is TRBV6-1, the J call TRBJ1-4; D is undetermined. Looked up from germline, CDR1 is MNHNS and CDR2 is SASEGT. The CDR3 runs to 14 residues.

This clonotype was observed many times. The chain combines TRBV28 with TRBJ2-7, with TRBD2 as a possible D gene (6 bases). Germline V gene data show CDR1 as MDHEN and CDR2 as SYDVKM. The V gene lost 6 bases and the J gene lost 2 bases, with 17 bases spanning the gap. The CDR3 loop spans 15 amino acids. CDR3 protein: CASRLTKRATYEQYF. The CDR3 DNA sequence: TGTGCCAGCAGGCTGACTAAGCGGGCGACCTACGAGCAGTACTTC.

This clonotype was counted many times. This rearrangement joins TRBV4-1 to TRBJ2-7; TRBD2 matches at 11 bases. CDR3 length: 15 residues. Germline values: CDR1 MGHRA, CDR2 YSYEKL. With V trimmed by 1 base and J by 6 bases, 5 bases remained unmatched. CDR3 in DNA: TGCGCCAGCAGCCAAGGTATAACTAGCGGGGGCGAGCAGTACTTC. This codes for CASSQGITSGGEQYF.

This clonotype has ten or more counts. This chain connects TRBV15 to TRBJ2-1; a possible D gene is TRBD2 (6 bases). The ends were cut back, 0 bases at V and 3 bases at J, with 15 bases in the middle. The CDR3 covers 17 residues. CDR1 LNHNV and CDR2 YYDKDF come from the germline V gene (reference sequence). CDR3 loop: CATSRDQAGFGYNEQFF. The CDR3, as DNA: TGTGCCACCAGCAGAGATCAGGCGGGATTTGGCTACAATGAGCAGTTCTTC.

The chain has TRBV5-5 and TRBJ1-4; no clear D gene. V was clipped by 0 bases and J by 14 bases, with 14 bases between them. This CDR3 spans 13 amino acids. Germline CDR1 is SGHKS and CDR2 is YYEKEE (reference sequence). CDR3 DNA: TGTGCCAGCAGCTTGGACACGAATACGTTCCTGTTTTTT. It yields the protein CASSLDTNTFLFF.

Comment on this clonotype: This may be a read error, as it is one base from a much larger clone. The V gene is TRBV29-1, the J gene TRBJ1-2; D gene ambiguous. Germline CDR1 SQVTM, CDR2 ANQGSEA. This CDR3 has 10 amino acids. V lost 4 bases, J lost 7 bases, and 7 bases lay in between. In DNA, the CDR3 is TGCAGCGTTGCACAGTGTGGCTACACCTTC. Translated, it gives CSVAQCGYTF.

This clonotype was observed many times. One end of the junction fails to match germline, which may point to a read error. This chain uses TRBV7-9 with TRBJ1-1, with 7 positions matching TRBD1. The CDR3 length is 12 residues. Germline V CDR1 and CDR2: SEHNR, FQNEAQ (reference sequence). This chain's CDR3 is CASSNRGTDAFF. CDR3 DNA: TGTGCCAGCAGCAACAGGGGTACTGATGCTTTCTTT.